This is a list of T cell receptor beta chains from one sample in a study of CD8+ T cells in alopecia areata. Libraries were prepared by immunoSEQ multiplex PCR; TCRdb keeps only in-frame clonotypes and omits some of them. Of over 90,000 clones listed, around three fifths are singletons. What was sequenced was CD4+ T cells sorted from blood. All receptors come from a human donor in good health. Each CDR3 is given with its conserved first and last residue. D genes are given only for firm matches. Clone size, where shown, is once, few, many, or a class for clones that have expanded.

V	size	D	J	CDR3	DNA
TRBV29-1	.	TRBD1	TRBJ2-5	CSVAGGAGPQETQYF	TGCAGCGTTGCAGGGGGCGCCGGACCCCAAGAGACCCAGTACTTC
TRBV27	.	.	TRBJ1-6	CASSFRSEGSSPLHF	TGTGCCAGCAGTTTTCGTTCGGAAGGGTCTTCACCCCTCCACTTT
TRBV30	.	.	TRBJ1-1	CAWSHLGGPEAFF	TGTGCCTGGAGCCACCTGGGGGGACCTGAAGCTTTCTTT
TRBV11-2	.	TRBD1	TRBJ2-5	CASSPHRDRVGETQYF	TGTGCCAGCAGCCCCCACCGGGACAGGGTCGGAGAGACCCAGTACTTC
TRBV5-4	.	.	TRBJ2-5	CASSPGWRQETQYF	TGTGCCAGCAGCCCCGGTTGGAGACAAGAGACCCAGTACTTC
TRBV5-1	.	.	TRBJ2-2	CASRLSGMNTGELFF	TGCGCCAGCAGACTCTCAGGGATGAACACCGGGGAGCTGTTTTTT
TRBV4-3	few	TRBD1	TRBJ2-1	CASSQVRGGSAYNEQFF	TGCGCCAGCAGCCAAGTTAGAGGGGGCTCGGCCTACAATGAGCAGTTCTTC
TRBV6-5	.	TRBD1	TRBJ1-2	CASSGQGNGYTF	TGTGCCAGCAGTGGACAGGGTAATGGCTACACCTTC
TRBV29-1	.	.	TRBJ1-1	CSVGRSVNTEAFF	TGCAGCGTTGGCCGGTCGGTGAACACTGAAGCTTTCTTT
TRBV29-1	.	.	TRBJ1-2	CSVGALLNYGYTF	TGCAGCGTTGGTGCACTCCTGAACTATGGCTACACCTTC
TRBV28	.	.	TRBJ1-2	CASSLGYYGYTF	TGTGCCAGCAGTCTGGGATACTATGGCTACACCTTC
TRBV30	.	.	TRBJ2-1	CAWTSGVVEQFF	TGTGCCTGGACGTCGGGGGTTGTCGAGCAGTTCTTC
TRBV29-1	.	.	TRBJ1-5	CSVVEQEGQPQHF	TGCAGCGTTGTTGAACAGGAAGGCCAGCCCCAGCATTTT
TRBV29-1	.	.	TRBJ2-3	CSARHILTDTQYF	TGCAGCGCAAGACATATTCTCACAGATACGCAGTATTTT
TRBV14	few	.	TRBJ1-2	CASSQGDYGYTF	TGTGCCAGCAGCCAAGGAGACTATGGCTACACCTTC
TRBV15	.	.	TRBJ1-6	CATSRGLRQANSPLHF	TGTGCCACCAGCAGAGGCCTTAGGCAGGCGAATTCACCCCTCCACTTT
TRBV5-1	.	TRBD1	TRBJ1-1	CASSLGQGAVEAFF	TGCGCCAGCAGCTTGGGACAGGGGGCGGTTGAAGCTTTCTTT
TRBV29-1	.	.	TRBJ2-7	CSVGLGLGYEQYF	TGCAGCGTTGGGCTAGGGTTGGGCTACGAGCAGTACTTC
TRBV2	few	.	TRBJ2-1	CASTQSSYNEQFF	TGTGCCAGCACACAAAGCTCCTACAATGAGCAGTTCTTC
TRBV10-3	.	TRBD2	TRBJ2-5	CAISGGGTSGGAAETQYF	TGTGCCATCAGTGGAGGTGGGACTAGCGGGGGGGCTGCAGAGACCCAGTACTTC
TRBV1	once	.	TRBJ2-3	CTSSRGLAGITDTQYF	TGCACCAGCAGCCGGGGACTAGCGGGGATCACAGATACGCAGTATTTT
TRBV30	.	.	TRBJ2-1	CAWSVQAGAYNEQFF	TGTGCCTGGAGTGTACAGGCGGGGGCTTACAATGAGCAGTTCTTC
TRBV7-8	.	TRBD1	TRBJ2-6	CASRLQGVDSGANVLTF	TGTGCCAGCAGACTACAGGGGGTCGACTCTGGGGCCAACGTCCTGACTTTC
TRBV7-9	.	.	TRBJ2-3	CASSLGQLDTDTQYF	TGTGCCAGCAGCTTAGGACAGCTAGACACAGATACGCAGTATTTT
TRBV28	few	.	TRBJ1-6	CASSVKTASPLHF	TGTGCCAGCAGTGTGAAAACAGCTTCACCCCTCCACTTT
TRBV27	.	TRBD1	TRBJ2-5	CASSLNRGFGTQYF	TGTGCCAGCAGTTTGAACAGGGGTTTTGGGACCCAGTACTTC
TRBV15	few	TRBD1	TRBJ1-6	CATSRDPSGGPLHF	TGTGCCACCAGCAGAGATCCTTCAGGGGGGCCCCTCCACTTT
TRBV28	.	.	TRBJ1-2	CASSFQGLLGYTF	TGTGCCAGCAGTTTCCAGGGGCTTTTAGGCTACACCTTC
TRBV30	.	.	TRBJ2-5	CAWSVGAGQKTQYF	TGTGCCTGGAGTGTTGGGGCAGGACAGAAGACCCAGTACTTC
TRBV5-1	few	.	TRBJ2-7	CASSSPPTSYEQYF	TGCGCCAGCAGCTCACCTCCCACCTCCTACGAGCAGTACTTC
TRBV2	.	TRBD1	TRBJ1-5	CASRRQGASNQPQHF	TGTGCCAGCAGGCGACAGGGGGCGAGCAATCAGCCCCAGCATTTT
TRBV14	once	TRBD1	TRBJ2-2	CASSPWTGPAGELFF	TGTGCCAGCAGCCCATGGACAGGGCCGGCCGGGGAGCTGTTTTTT
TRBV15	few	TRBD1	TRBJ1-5	CATSLGTGTWQPQHF	TGTGCCACCAGCCTTGGGACAGGGACATGGCAGCCCCAGCATTTT
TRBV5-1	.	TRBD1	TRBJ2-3	CASSGDRVDTQYF	TGCGCCAGCAGCGGAGACAGGGTTGATACGCAGTATTTT
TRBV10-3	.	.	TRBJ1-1	CAIRRTEESTEAFF	TGTGCCATCAGACGGACAGAAGAAAGCACTGAAGCTTTCTTT
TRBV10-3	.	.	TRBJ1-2	CAISESSQAPNYGYTF	TGTGCCATCAGTGAGTCATCGCAGGCGCCTAACTATGGCTACACCTTC
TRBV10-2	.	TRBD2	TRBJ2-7	CASSESWGGGRLYEQYF	TGCGCCAGCAGTGAGAGTTGGGGCGGGGGGCGCCTCTACGAGCAGTACTTC